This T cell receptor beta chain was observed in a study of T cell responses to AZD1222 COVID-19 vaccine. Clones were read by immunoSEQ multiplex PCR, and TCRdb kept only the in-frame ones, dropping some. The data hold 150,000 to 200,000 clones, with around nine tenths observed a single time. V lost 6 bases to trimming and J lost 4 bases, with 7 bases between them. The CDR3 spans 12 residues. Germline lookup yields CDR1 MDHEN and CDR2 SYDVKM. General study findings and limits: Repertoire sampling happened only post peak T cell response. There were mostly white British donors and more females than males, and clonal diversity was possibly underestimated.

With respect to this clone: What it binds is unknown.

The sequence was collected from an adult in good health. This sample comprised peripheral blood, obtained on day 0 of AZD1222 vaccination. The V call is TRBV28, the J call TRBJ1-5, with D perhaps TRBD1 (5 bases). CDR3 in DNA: TGTGCCAGCAGAGGGGCAAATCAGCCCCAGCATTTT. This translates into CASRGANQPQHF.